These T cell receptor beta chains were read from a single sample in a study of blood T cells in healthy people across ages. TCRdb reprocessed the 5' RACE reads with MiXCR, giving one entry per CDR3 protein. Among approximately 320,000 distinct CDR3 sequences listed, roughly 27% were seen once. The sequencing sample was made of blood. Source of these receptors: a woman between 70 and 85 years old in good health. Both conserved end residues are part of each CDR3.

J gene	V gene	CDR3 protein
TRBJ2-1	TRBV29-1	CSVKTGEGQFF
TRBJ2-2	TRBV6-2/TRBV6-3	CASRALGTGNTGELFF
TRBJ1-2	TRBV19	CASSHRTGGNGYTF
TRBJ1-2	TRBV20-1	CSARPGQGNGYTF
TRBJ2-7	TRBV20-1	CSVSTGLAEQYF
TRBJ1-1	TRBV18	CASSPTTRNTEAFF
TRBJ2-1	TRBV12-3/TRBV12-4	CASSFRPSGSYNEQFF
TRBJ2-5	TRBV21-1	CASSKRVPGGARETQYF
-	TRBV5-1	CASSLGRRGTPTYEQYF
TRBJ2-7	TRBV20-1	CSASPGLGQGVEQYF
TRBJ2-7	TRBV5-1	CASSSEGGREQYF
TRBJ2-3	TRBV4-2	CASSQGVGGASTDTQYF
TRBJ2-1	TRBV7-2	CASSAGGGSYNEQFF
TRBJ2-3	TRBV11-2	CASSPRSGREKWDTQYF
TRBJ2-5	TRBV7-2	CASSSIGAGQETQYF
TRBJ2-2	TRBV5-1	CASSWDERTGELFF
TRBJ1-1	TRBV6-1	CVSSPPTYFIDTEAFF
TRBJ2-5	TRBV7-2	CASSLVSGPQETQYF
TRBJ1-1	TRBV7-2	CASSLFTGTKEAFF
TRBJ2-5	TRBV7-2	CASSRSEWETQYF
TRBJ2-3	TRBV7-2	CASSLGSWAGMASDTQYF
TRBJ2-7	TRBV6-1	CASSRPPGQGAGEQYF
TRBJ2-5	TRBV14	CASSPRGIKTQETQYF
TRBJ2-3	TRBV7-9	CASSPPLFFKSADTQYF
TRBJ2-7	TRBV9	CASSVAYGGPYEQYF
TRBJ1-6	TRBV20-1	CSARDRGYYNSPLHF
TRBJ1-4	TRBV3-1	CASSHRTGEKLFF
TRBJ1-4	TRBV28	CASSNRGRGPNEKLFF
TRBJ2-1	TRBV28	CASSSSGNSGIKDEQFF
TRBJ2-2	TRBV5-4	CASSLASQRGATGELFF
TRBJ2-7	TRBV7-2	CASSRSGTGYEQYF
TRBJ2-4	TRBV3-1	CASSQEYIQYF
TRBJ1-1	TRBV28	CASSTLGTFEAFF
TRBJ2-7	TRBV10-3	CAIGGGPTYEQYF
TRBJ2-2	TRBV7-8	CASRLKGTGGELFF
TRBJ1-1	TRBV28	CASRNQGQGTTEAFF
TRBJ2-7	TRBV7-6	CASSPGSGGSYEQYF
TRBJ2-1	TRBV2	CCSGGHNEQFF
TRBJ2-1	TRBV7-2	CASSLGQGGNEQFF
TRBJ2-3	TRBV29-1	CSVEGEGSTQYF
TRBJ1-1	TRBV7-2	CASSPIDRANTEAFF
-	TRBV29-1	CSVESREGGDEQFF
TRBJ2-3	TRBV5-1	CASSSPADTQYF
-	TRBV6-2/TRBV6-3	CASIGGNEQFF
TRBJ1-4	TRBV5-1	CASSLVGGSEKLFF
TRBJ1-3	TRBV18	CASSPPVPGHGGNTIYF
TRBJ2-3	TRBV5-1	CASSILRPSGGSTDTQYF
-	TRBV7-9	CASSYGTSGRYEQYF
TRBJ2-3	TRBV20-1	CSARGIDGTTLPITQYF
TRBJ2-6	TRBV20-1	CSARPLALDRQTNSGANVLTF
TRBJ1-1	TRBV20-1	CSAPGTGNEAFF
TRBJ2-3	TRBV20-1	CSARDRARAFTDTQYF